This entry is about one TCR beta chain. This sample was taken from a study of control samples from healthy donors and cancer patients. The junction had 10 bases not matched to a gene; V was cut back by 3 bases and J by 13 bases. This CDR3 spans 13 amino acids. The germline V gene has CDR1 DFQATT and CDR2 SNEGSKA (reference sequence). Some clones are missing from TCRdb's copy, which holds only in-frame ones; the method was immunoSEQ multiplex PCR. The sample includes fewer than 25,000 clones, 75% to 85% of them seen just once. The chain is built from TRBV20-1 and TRBJ2-1; TRBD2 matches at 9 bases. The clonotype comes from a man aged 55 to 69 with head and neck cancer. The specimen was PBMCs. CDR3 loop: CSASSPGTSQQFF. Here the CDR3 DNA reads TGCAGTGCTAGTTCTCCCGGGACTAGCCAACAGTTCTTC.